This T cell receptor (beta chain) was observed in a study of neurological immune-mediated disorders. Whole-study results and caveats: While HTLV-1-associated myelopathy showed the greatest TCR clonal expansion, multiple sclerosis showed the least, falling below healthy controls.

This CDR3 is built from 14 residues. Between the trimmed V and J ends, which lost 2 bases and 3 bases, there was a span of 7 bases. From germline, CDR1 is MNHEY and CDR2 SVGEGT. The authors produced cDNA by 5'RACE using 10-nucleotide random UMIs. Each CDR3 protein gets one entry after TCRdb re-called the 5' RACE reads with MiXCR. This table has about 24,000 distinct CDR3 sequences, over 5.5% appearing once. Unsorted libraries used 2 million PBMCs kept at -80 degrees C. This clonotype was observed many times. Its matching antigen is unknown. The V gene is TRBV6-2 or TRBV6-3, the J gene TRBJ2-2; D is uncertain. This TCR was recovered from a woman aged 40 to 50 in good health. The sample taken for sequencing was PBMCs. The DNA of the CDR3 is TGTGCCAGCAGTTACGGAGTGGACACCGGGGAGCTGTTTTTT. It specifies CASSYGVDTGELFF.